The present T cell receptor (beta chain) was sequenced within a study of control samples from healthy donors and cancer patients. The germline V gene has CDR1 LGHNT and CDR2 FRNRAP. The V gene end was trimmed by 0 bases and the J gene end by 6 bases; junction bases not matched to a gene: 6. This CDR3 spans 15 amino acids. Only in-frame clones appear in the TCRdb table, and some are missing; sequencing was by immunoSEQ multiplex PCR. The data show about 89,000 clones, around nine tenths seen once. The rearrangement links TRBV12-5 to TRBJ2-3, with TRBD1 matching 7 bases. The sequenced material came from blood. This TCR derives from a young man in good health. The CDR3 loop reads CASGLVEGGRDTQYF. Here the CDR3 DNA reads TGTGCTAGTGGTTTGGTAGAAGGGGGCCGGGATACGCAGTATTTT.